Given below is one TCR beta chain in context. Its target antigen remains unknown. Base quality data are lacking; no much larger clone is found one base away. The sample originates from a study of shared T cell receptors in the human thymus (dated by TCRdb to the early 2020s). Background for the entire study: The study investigated the way shared, self-reactive T-cell receptor alpha chains are produced in the human thymus.

Libraries were prepared through the immunoSEQ multiplex PCR assay. TCRdb stores this immuneACCESS table with in-frame sequences only. Part of the clones is absent; in the studies checked, under half of the shortfall reflects unresolved V genes, and no reason is known for the rest. Present in this sample are approximately 730,000 clones, over 75% of which were seen just once. The ten largest clones take up under 0.012% of the sample. Trimming leaves V shorter by 5 bases and J shorter by 12 bases, with the junction holding 6 bases beyond the gene matches. CDR1 and CDR2 are read off the germline V gene as MNHNS and SASEGT. The CDR3 covers 13 residues, taking in both the cysteine and the phenylalanine. CDR3 DNA is the only sequence kept; it has 39 bases, read in frame from the first base. These data were likewise used in another study, on human thymus T cells. As the second paper documents: Donors were immunologically healthy infants undergoing open corrective cardiac surgery for congenital heart defects in Finland. Thymus tissue was collected as surgical resects that were removed during corrective cardiac surgery. Usage of V and J gene segments appeared to be biased in both the thymic and the peripheral blood repertoires. The related research reported highly overlapping thymic TCR repertoires among unrelated individuals. The study characterized TCR alpha and beta repertoires from under 10 infant thymus samples and a few related peripheral blood samples. Donor ages ranged from about 7 to 244 days, and the cohort comprised roughly six male and a couple of female infants. After being mechanically released from the tissue, thymocytes were kept at -70 degrees C in pellets of about 9-34 million cells. A QIAsymphony instrument was used to extract genomic DNA from frozen cell pellets. TCRB and TCRAD loci were amplified from a standardized quantity of quality-controlled genomic DNA using the immunoSEQ multiplex PCR assay. The amplicons covered the V(D)J region and were long enough to include the CDR3 and to identify the V and J genes. Amplicon sequencing was performed on an Illumina platform through the commercial immunoSEQ service. Corrections for primer bias and sequencing errors followed previously described methods, while TCRAD and TCRB definitions were based on the IMGT database. The repertoires were analysed using immunoSEQ Analyzer 3.0 and VDJTools for basic statistics, V/J segment usage, diversity estimates, rarefaction and pairwise overlap. Chao1, ChaoE, Efron-Thisted, Shannon and inverse Simpson indices were used to estimate diversity, which was also estimated on datasets down-sampled to the smallest sample. Repertoire overlap was determined by strict matching of CDR3 nucleotide sequence, V gene and J gene, and Jaccard-based multidimensional scaling clustering was applied. Thymus samples yielded on average about 810,000 unique TCRB clonotypes, compared with around 79,000 from blood samples.

The receptor chain draws on TRBV6-1 and TRBJ2-7; 14 central nucleotides agree with TRBD2. The source material was thymocytes. The sequence came from a girl under three years old with a congenital heart defect. Donor details come from another sample of the same person, matched by shared clones. The CDR3 region reads CASSSGTSGGGYF. At the DNA level, the sequence is TGTGCCAGCAGTTCCGGGACTAGCGGGGGAGGGTACTTC.